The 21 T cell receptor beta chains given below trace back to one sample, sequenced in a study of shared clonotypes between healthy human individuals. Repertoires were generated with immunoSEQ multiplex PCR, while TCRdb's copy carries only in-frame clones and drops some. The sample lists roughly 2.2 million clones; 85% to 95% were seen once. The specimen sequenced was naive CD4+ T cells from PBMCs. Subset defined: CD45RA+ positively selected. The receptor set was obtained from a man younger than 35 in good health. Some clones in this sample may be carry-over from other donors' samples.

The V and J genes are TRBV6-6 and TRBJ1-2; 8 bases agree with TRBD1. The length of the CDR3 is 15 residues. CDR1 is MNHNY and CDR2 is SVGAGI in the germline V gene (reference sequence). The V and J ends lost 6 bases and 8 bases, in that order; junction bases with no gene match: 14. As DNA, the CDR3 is TGTGCCAGCAGCTACAGGGGGATGGAGCTGCGGGGCTACACCTTC. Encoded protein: CASSYRGMELRGYTF.

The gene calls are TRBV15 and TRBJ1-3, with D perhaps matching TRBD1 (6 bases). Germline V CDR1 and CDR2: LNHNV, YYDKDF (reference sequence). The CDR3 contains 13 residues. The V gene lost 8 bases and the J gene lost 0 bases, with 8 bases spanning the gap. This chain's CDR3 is CATGQSSGNTIYF. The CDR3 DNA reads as TGTGCCACCGGACAGAGCTCTGGAAACACCATATATTTT.

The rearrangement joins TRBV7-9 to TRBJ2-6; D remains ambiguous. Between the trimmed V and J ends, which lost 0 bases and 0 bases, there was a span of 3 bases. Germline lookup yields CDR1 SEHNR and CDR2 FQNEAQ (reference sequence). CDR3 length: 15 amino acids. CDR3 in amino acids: CASSLATSGANVLTF. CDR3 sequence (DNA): TGTGCCAGCAGCTTAGCTACCTCTGGGGCCAACGTCCTGACTTTC.

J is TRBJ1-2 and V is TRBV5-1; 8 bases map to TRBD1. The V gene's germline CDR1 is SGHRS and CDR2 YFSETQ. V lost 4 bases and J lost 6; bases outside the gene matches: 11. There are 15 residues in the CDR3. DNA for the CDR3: TGCGCCAGCAGCCGGGAAGGACAGGGCATCGATGGCTACACCTTC. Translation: CASSREGQGIDGYTF. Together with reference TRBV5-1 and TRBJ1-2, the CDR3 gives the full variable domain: KAGVTQTPRYLIKTRGQQVTLSCSPISGHRSVSWYQQTPGQGLQFLFEYFSETQRNKGNFPGRFSGRQFSNSRSEMNVSTLELGDSALYLCASSREGQGIDGYTFGSGTRLTVV.

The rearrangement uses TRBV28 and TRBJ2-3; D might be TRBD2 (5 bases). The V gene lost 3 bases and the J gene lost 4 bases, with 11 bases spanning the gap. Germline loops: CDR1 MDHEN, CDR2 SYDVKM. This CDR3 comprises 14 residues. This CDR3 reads CASSFSRAPDTQYF. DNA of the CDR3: TGTGCCAGCAGTTTCTCGAGGGCCCCAGATACGCAGTATTTT.

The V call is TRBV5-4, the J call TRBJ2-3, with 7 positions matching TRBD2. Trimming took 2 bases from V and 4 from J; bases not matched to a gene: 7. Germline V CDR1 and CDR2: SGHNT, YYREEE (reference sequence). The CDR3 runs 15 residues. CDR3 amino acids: CASSFTGGRADTQYF. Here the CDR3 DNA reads TGTGCCAGCAGCTTTACGGGAGGAAGGGCAGATACGCAGTATTTT.

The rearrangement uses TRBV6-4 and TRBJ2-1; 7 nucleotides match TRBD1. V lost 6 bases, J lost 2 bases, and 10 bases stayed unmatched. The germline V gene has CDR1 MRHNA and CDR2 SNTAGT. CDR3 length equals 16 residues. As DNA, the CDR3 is TGTGCCAGCAGCGCTTTTACAGGGGCCGCCTACAATGAGCAGTTCTTC. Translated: CASSAFTGAAYNEQFF.

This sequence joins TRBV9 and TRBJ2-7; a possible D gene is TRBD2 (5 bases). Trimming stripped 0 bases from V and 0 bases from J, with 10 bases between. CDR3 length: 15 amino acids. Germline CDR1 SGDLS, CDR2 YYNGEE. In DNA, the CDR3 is TGTGCCAGCAGCGTAGAAGGCGGGTACTCCTACGAGCAGTACTTC. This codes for CASSVEGGYSYEQYF.

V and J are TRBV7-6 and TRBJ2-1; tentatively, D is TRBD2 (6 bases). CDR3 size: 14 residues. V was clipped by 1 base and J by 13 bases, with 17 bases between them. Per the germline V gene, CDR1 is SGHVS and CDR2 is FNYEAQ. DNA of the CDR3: TGTGCCAGCAGCTTAGACGAACTAGCAGTATCACAGTTCTTC. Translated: CASSLDELAVSQFF.

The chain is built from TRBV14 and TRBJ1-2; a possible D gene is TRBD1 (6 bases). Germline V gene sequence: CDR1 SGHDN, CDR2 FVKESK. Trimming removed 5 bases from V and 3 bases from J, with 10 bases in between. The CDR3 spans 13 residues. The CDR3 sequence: CASSADSYYGYTF. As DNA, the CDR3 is TGTGCCAGCAGCGCGGACAGTTACTATGGCTACACCTTC.

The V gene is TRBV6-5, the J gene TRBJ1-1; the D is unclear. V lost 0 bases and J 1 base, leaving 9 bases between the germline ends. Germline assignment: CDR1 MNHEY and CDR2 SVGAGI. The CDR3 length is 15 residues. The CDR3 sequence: CASSYSLLTNTEAFF. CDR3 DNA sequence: TGTGCCAGCAGTTACTCCCTACTAACGAACACTGAAGCTTTCTTT.

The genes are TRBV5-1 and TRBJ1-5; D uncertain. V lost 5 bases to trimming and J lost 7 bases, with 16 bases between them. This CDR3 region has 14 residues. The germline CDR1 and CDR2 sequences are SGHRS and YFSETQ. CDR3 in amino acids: CASSLGQAGQPQHF. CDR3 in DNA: TGCGCCAGCAGTCTAGGGCAGGCGGGACAGCCCCAGCATTTT.

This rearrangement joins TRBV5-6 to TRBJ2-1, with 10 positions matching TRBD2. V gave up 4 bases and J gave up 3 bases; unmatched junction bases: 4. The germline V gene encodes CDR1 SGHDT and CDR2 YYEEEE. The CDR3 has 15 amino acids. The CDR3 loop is CASSLAGAFYNEQFF. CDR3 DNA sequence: TGTGCCAGCAGCCTAGCGGGAGCCTTCTACAATGAGCAGTTCTTC.

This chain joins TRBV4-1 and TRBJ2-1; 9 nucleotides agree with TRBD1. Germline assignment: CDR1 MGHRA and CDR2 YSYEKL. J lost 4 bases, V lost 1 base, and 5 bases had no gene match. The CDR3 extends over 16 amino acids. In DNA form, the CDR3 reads TGCGCCAGCAGCCAAGTTATGGGACAGGGATACAATGAGCAGTTCTTC. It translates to CASSQVMGQGYNEQFF.

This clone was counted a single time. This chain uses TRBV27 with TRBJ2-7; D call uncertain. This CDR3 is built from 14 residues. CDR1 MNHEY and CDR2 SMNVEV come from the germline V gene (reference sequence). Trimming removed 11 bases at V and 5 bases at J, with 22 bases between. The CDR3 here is CAAETQVRRHEQYF. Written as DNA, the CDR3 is TGTGCCGCGGAGACTCAGGTCAGACGCCACGAGCAGTACTTC.

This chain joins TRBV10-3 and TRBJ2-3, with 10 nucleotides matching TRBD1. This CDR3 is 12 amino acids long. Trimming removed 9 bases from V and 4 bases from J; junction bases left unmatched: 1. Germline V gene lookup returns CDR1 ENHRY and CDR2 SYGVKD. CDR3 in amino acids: CAIGTGADTQYF. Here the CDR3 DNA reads TGTGCCATAGGGACAGGGGCAGATACGCAGTATTTT.

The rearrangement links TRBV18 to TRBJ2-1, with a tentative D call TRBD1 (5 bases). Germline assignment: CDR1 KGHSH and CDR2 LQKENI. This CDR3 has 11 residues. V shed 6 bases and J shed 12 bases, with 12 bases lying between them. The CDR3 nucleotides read TGTGCCAGCTCCCTAAAAGGGGCGCAGTTCTTC. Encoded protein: CASSLKGAQFF.

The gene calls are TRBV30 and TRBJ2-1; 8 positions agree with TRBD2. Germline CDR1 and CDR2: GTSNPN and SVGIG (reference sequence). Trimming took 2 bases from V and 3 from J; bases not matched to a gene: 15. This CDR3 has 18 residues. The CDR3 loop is CAWSSASLLAEDYNEQFF. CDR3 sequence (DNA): TGTGCCTGGAGTTCAGCCAGCCTACTAGCGGAAGACTACAATGAGCAGTTCTTC.

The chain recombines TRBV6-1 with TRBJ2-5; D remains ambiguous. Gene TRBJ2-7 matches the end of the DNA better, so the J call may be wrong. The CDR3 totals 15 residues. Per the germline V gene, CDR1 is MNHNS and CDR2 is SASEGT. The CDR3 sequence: CASSEFPRPDYEQYF. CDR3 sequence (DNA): TGTGCCAGCAGTGAATTTCCCAGACCCGACTACGAGCAGTACTTC.

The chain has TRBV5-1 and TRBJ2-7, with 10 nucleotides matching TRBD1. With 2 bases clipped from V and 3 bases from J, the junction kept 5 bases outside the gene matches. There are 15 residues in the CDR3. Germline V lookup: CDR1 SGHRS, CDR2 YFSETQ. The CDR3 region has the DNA TGCGCCAGCAGCTTCCAGACAGGGGGCGTCTACGAGCAGTACTTC. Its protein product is CASSFQTGGVYEQYF.

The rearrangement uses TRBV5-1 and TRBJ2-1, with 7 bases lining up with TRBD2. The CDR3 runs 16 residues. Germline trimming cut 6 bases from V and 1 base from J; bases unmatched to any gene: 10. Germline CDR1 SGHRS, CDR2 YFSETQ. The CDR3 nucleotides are TGCGCCAGCAAGGTCGTAGCGGGCGGATCCTACAATGAGCAGTTCTTC. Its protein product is CASKVVAGGSYNEQFF.